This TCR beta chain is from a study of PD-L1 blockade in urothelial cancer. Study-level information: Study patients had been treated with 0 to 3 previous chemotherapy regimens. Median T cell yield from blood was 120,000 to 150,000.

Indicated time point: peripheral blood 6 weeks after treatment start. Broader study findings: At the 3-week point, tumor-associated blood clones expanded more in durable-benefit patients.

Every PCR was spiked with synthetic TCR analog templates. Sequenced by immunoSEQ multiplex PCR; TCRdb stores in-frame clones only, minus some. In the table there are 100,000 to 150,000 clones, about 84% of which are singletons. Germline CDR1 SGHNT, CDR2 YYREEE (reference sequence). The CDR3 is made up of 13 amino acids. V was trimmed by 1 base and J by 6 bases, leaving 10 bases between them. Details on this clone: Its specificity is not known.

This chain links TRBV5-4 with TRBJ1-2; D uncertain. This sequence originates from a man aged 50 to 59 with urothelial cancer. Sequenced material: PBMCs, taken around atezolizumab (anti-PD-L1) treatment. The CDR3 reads CASSLIGVHGYTF. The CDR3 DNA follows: TGTGCCAGCAGCTTGATCGGGGTTCATGGCTACACCTTC.